These 15 T cell receptor beta chains came from one sample sequenced in a study of blood T cell repertoires in COVID-19. Profiling relied on immunoSEQ multiplex PCR, and the TCRdb table lists in-frame clones only, not all of them. The sample carries around 61,000 clones, around 80% recorded once. The sample taken for sequencing was peripheral blood. The receptor source for this set is a man older than 75 with acute or convalescent COVID-19.

The CDR3 DNA is TGTGCCAGCCGCAGGGCCCTCGGGGGATCCTACGAGCAGTACTTC. Translation gives CASRRALGGSYEQYF. The chain combines TRBV7-2 with TRBJ2-7; tentative D call: TRBD2 (6 bases). Between the trimmed V and J ends, which lost 8 bases and 1 base, there was a span of 18 bases. CDR3 length: 15 residues. Germline V gives CDR1 SGHTA, CDR2 FQGNSA.

The V and J genes are TRBV2 and TRBJ2-3; TRBD1 agrees at 10 bases. CDR3 length: 15 residues. With V trimmed by 6 bases and J by 4 bases, 7 bases remained unmatched. CDR1 and CDR2 from the germline V gene are SNHLY and FYNNEI. The CDR3 loop reads CASSTGQGWADTQYF. CDR3 sequence (DNA): TGTGCCAGCAGCACGGGACAGGGGTGGGCAGATACGCAGTATTTT.

This clone was counted once. The J gene is TRBJ1-2, the V gene TRBV5-6; D gene uncertain. Trimming shortened V by 0 bases and J by 5 bases, and 5 bases separated the two germline ends. The germline gives CDR1 SGHDT, CDR2 YYEEEE. This CDR3 is 12 amino acids long. CDR3 sequence: CASSLVSYGYTF. CDR3 DNA: TGTGCCAGCAGCTTGGTCAGTTATGGCTACACCTTC.

J is TRBJ1-6 and V is TRBV5-1; D is perhaps TRBD1 (6 bases). Trimming pared 0 bases from V and 3 bases from J, leaving 16 bases between. Germline V gene data show CDR1 as SGHRS and CDR2 as YFSETQ. The CDR3 sequence is 18 residues long. This CDR3 is CASSLAPTGDNYNSPLHF. As DNA, the CDR3 is TGCGCCAGCAGCTTGGCCCCGACAGGAGATAACTATAATTCACCCCTCCACTTT.

The V gene is TRBV5-6, the J gene TRBJ1-4; the D is unclear. V lost 0 bases to trimming and J lost 5 bases, with 14 bases between them. There are 16 residues in the CDR3. The germline CDR1 and CDR2 sequences are SGHDT and YYEEEE. CDR3 sequence (DNA): TGTGCCAGCAGCTTGGCCCACAGTCGATGGAATGAAAAACTGTTTTTT. Its translation: CASSLAHSRWNEKLFF.

This clone was counted between two and nine times. The chain carries TRBV6-2 or TRBV6-3 and TRBJ2-7; weak D call: TRBD2 (5 bases). This CDR3 has 15 residues. Germline values: CDR1 MNHEY, CDR2 SVGEGT. The V end lost 4 bases, the J end lost 0 bases, and 13 bases lay between the germline ends. The CDR3 DNA reads TGTGCCAGCAGTTGGGGAGCGGCTAGCTCCTACGAGCAGTACTTC. This encodes CASSWGAASSYEQYF.

The rearrangement joins TRBV10-3 to TRBJ2-2; 10 bases line up with TRBD2. The junction had 3 bases not matched to a gene; V was cut back by 7 bases and J by 1 base. The CDR3 is 15 residues long. The germline V gene encodes CDR1 ENHRY and CDR2 SYGVKD. The chain's CDR3 is CAIMASGGNTGELFF. The CDR3 nucleotides read TGTGCCATCATGGCTAGCGGGGGGAACACCGGGGAGCTGTTTTTT.

The chain is built from TRBV5-1 and TRBJ2-7, with TRBD2 matching over 10 bases. V lost 0 bases and J lost 3; bases outside the gene matches: 6. The CDR3 loop spans 16 amino acids. Germline values: CDR1 SGHRS, CDR2 YFSETQ. The CDR3 DNA reads TGCGCCAGCAGCTTGGGTTTTACTAGCGGGGACTACGAGCAGTACTTC. Translation gives CASSLGFTSGDYEQYF.

This chain joins TRBV28 and TRBJ1-4, with D possibly TRBD1 on 5 matching bases. Between the trimmed V and J ends, which lost 4 bases and 0 bases, there was a span of 9 bases. The germline V gene encodes CDR1 MDHEN and CDR2 SYDVKM. The length of the CDR3 is 15 residues. The CDR3 loop is CASSSPGTTNEKLFF. The CDR3 DNA sequence: TGTGCCAGCAGTTCCCCAGGGACAACTAATGAAAAACTGTTTTTT.

The chain has TRBV24-1 and TRBJ2-1; TRBD1 might be the D (5 bases). Germline CDR1 reads KGHDR; CDR2 reads SFDVKD. The CDR3 contains 14 residues. Deletions cut 1 base from V and 4 bases from J, with 7 bases between. DNA for the CDR3: TGTGCCACCAGTGATTTTACAGGTTACAATGAGCAGTTCTTC. It codes for CATSDFTGYNEQFF.

The genes are TRBV4-1 and TRBJ2-7; 8 nucleotides agree with TRBD1. Germline V gives CDR1 MGHRA, CDR2 YSYEKL. The CDR3 runs 16 residues. J gave up 7 bases and V 1 base, and 12 bases lay outside the gene matches. CDR3: CASSQVFDRGRREQYF. In DNA, the CDR3 is TGCGCCAGCAGCCAAGTCTTTGACAGGGGACGTCGGGAGCAGTACTTC.

In this sample, this clone turned up a few times. The chain combines TRBV27 with TRBJ2-1, with a weak D call TRBD2 (5 bases). The V end lost 1 base, the J end lost 6 bases, and 16 bases lay between the germline ends. Germline-derived CDR1 and CDR2 are MNHEY and SMNVEV (reference sequence). CDR3 size: 16 residues. CDR3 in DNA: TGTGCCAGCAGTTTATATGGGTGGGAGATTGGCAATGAGCAGTTCTTC. Amino acids: CASSLYGWEIGNEQFF.

J is TRBJ2-5 and V is TRBV24-1; 7 bases align to TRBD1. The trim removed 2 bases at V and 2 bases at J, leaving 4 bases unmatched. This CDR3 spans 15 amino acids. Germline-derived CDR1 and CDR2 are KGHDR and SFDVKD. CDR3 protein: CATSDWDSLQETQYF. The CDR3 nucleotides are TGTGCCACCAGTGATTGGGACAGTTTGCAAGAGACCCAGTACTTC.

The chain is built from TRBV24-1 and TRBJ1-4, with D possibly matching TRBD1 (5 bases). CDR3 size: 15 residues. Trimming removed 1 base from V and 8 bases from J, with 13 bases in between. The V gene's germline CDR1 is KGHDR and CDR2 SFDVKD. The CDR3 DNA is TGTGCCACCAGTGATTTCAACGGGGGTGAGGAAAAACTGTTTTTT. Residues: CATSDFNGGEEKLFF.

The chain joins TRBV3-1 (or the pseudogene TRBV3-2) to TRBJ1-2; D unresolved. V dropped 0 bases and J dropped 8 bases, with 13 bases sitting between them. The CDR3 sequence is 14 residues long. Germline V lookup: CDR1 LGHDT, CDR2 YNNKEL (reference sequence). CDR3 sequence reads: CASSQDRSGRGYTF. CDR3 sequence (DNA): TGTGCCAGCAGCCAAGATAGATCGGGAAGAGGCTACACCTTC.